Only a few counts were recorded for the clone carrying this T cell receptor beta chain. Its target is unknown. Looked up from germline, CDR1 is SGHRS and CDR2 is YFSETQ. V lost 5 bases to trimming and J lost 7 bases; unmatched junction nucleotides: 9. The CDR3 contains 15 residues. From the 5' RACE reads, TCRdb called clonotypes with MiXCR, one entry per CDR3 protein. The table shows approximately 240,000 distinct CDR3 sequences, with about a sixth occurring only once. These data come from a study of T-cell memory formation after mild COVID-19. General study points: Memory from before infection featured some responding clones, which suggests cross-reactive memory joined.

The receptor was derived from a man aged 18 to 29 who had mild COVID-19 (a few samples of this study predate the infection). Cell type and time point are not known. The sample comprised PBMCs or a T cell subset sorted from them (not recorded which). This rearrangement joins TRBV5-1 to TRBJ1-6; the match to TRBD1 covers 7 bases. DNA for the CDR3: TGCGCCAGCAGTCGGGACAGCGGAACGAATTCACCCCTCCACTTT. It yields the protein CASSRDSGTNSPLHF.